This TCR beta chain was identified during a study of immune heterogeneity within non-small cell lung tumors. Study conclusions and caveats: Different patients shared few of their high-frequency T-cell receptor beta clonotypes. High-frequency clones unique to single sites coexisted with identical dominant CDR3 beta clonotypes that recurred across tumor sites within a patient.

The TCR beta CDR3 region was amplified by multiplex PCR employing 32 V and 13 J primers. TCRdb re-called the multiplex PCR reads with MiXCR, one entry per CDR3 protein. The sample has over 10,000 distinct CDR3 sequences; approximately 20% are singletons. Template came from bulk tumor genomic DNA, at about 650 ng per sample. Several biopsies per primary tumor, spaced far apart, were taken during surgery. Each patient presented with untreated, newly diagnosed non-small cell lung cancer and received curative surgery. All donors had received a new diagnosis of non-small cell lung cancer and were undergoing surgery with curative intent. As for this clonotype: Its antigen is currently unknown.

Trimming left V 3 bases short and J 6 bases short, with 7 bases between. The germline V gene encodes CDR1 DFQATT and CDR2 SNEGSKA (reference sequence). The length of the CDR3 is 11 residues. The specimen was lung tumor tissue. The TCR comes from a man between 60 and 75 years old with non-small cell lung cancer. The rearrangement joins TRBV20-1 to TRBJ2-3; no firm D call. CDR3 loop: CSASTSDTQYF. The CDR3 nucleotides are TGCAGTGCTAGCACCAGCGATACGCAGTATTTT.